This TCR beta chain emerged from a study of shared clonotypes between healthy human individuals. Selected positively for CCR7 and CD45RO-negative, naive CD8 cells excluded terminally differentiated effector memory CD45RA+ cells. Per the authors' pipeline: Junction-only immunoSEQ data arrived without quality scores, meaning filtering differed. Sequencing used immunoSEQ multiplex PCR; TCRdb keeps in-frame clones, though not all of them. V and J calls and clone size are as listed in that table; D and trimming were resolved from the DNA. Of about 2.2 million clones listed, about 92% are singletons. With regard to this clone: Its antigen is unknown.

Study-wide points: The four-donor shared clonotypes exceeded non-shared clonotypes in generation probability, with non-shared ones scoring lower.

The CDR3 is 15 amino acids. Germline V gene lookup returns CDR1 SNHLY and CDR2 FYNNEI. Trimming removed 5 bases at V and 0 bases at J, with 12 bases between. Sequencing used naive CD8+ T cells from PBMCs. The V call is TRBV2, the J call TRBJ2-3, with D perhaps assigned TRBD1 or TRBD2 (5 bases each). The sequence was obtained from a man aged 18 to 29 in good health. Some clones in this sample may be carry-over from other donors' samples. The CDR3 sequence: CASSPGAASTDTQYF. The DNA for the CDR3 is TGTGCCAGCAGTCCCGGGGCAGCAAGCACAGATACGCAGTATTTT.